Ten or more counts support the clone carrying this T cell receptor (beta chain). The record originates from a study of T cells in Graves' hyperthyroidism and ophthalmopathy. The CDR3 is 14 amino acids. V lost 7 bases and J 0 bases, leaving 13 bases between the germline ends. The hyperthyroidism was newly diagnosed and had lasted under 2 months; the patients were aged 18 to 65. PBMCs were obtained from 10 ml fresh peripheral blood. Regions amplified from RNA transcripts were the TCR beta CDR3 regions. TCR CDR3 regions were first amplified by RT-PCR with HTBI primers. Each CDR3 protein is one row after TCRdb ran MiXCR on the multiplex PCR reads. The sample records around 340,000 distinct CDR3 sequences, approximately 13% being singletons.

The genes are TRBV12-3 or TRBV12-4 and TRBJ2-7; D possibly corresponds to TRBD2 (6 bases). Sample: blood. This receptor was identified in a woman in her 30s with Graves' hyperthyroidism. The CDR3 DNA sequence: TGTGCCAGCAAACTAGCCGGGTCCTCCTACGAGCAGTACTTC. Translating it yields CASKLAGSSYEQYF.